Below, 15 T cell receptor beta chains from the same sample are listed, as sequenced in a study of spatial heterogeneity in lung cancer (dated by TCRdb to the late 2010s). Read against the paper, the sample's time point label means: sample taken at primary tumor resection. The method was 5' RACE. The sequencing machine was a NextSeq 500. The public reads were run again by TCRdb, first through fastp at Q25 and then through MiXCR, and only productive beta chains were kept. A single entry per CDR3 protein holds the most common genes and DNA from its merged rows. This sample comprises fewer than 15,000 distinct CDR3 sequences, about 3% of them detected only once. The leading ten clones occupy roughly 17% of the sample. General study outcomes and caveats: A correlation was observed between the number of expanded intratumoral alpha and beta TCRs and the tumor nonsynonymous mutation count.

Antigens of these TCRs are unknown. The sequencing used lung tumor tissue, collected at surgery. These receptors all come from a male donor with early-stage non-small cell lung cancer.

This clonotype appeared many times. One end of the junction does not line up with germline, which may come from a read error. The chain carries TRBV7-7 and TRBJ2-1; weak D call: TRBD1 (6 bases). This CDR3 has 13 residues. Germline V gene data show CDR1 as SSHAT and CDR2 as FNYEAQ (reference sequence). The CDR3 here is CASSPQGIGEQFF. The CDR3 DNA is TGTGCTAGCAGCCCGCAGGGGATTGGTGAGCAGTTCTTC. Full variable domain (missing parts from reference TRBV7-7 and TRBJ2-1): GAGVSQSPRYKVTKRGQDVTLRCDPISSHATLYWYQQALGQGPEFLTYFNYEAQPDKSGLPSDRFSAERPEGSISTLTIQRTEQRDSAMYRCASSPQGIGEQFFGPGTRLTVL.

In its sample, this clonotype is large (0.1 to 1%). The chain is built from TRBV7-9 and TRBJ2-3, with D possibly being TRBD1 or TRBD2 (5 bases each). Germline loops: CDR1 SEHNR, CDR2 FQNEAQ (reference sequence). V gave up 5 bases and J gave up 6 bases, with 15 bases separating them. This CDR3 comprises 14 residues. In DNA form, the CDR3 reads TGTGCCAGCAGCCTCCAAACGGGGCCGGATACGCAGTATTTT. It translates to CASSLQTGPDTQYF.

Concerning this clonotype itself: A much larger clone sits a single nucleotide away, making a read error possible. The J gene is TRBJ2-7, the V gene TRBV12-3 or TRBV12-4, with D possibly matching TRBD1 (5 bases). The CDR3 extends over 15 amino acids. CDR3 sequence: CTSSFKGSLYYEQYF. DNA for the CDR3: TGTACCAGCAGTTTTAAGGGGTCTCTATACTACGAGCAGTACTTC.

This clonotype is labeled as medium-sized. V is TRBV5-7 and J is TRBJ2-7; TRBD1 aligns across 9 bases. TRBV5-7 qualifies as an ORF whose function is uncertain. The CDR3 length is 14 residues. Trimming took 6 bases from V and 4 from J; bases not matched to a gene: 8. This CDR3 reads CASILGTGLYEQYF. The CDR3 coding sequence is TGTGCCAGCATCCTCGGGACAGGGCTTTACGAGCAGTACTTC.

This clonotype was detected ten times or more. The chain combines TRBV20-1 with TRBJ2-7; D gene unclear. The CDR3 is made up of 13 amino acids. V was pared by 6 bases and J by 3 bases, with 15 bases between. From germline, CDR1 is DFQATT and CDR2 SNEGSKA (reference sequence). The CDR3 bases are TGCAGTGCAGTCAAGGAAACAAGCTACGAGCAGTACTTC. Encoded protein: CSAVKETSYEQYF.

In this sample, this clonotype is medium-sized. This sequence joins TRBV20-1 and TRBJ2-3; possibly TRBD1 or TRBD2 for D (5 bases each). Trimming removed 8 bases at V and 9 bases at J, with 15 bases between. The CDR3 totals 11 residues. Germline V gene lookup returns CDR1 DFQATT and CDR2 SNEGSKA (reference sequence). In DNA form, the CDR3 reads TGCAGTACCGGGACCGCCGGCACGCAGTATTTT. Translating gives CSTGTAGTQYF.

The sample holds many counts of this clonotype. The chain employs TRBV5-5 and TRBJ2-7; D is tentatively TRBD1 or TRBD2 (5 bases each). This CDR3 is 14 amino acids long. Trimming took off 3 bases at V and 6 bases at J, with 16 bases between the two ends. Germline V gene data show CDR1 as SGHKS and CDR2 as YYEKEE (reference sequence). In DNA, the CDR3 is TGTGCCAGCAGCTCACAACCCCAGGGACGCGAGCAGTACTTC. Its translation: CASSSQPQGREQYF. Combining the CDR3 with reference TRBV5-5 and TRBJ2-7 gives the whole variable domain DAGVTQSPTHLIKTRGQQVTLRCSPISGHKSVSWYQQVLGQGPQFIFQYYEKEERGRGNFPDRFSARQFPNYSSELNVNALLLGDSALYLCASSSQPQGREQYFGPGTRLTVT.

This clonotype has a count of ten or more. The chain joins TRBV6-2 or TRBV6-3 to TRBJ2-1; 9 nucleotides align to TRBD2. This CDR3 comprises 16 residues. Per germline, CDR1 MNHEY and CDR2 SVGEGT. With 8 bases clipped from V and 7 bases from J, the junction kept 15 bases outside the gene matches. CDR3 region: CASRLSGGSSPNEQFF. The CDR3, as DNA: TGTGCCAGCCGTCTCAGCGGGGGGTCTTCCCCGAATGAGCAGTTCTTC.

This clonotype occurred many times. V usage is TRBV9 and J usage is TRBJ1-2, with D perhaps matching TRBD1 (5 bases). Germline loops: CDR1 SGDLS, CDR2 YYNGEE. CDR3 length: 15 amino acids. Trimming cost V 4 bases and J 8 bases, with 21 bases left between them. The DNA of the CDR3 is TGTGCCAGCAGCTTTGGGGACGGACCGGCGGGGGGCTACACCTTC. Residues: CASSFGDGPAGGYTF.

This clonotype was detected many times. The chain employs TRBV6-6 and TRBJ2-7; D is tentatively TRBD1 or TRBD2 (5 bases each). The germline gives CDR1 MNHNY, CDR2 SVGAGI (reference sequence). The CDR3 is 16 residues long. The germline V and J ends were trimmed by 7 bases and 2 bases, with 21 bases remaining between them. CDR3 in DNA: TGTGCCAGCACCTCTACTACCGGGACGGTGACCTACGAGCAGTACTTC. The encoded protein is CASTSTTGTVTYEQYF.

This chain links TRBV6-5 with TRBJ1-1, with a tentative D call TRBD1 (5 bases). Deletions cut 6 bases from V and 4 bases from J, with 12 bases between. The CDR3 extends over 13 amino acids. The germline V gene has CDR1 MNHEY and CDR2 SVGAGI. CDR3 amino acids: CASSRPRGTEAFF. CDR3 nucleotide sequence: TGTGCCAGCAGCCGACCGAGGGGCACTGAAGCTTTCTTT.

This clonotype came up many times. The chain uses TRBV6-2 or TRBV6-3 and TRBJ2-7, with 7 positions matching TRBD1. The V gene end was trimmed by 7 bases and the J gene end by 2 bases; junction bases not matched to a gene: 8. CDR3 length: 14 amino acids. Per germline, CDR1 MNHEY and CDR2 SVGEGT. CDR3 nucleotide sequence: TGTGCCAGCAAGGGGGCAGGGAGAACCTACGAGCAGTACTTC. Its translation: CASKGAGRTYEQYF.

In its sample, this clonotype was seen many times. For the CDR3, the DNA is TGTGCCAGCAGTGTCCGACAGGGGCAGACCCAGTACTTC. Its translation: CASSVRQGQTQYF. The J gene is TRBJ2-5, the V gene TRBV6-6; TRBD1 matches at 8 bases. The germline gives CDR1 MNHNY, CDR2 SVGAGI (reference sequence). V was pared by 5 bases and J by 6 bases, with 5 bases of the junction left unmatched. The CDR3 extends over 13 amino acids.

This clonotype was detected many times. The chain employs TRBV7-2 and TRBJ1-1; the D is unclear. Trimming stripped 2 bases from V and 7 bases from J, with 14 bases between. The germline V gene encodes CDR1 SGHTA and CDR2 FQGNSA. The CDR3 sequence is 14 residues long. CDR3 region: CASSLITARYEAFF. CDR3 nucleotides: TGTGCCAGCAGCTTAATAACCGCCCGTTATGAAGCTTTCTTT.

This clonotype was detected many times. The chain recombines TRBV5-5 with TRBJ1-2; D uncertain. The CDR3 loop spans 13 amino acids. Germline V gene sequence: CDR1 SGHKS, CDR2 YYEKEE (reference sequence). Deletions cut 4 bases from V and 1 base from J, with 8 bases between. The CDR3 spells CASSPDRNYGYTF. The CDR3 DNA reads TGTGCCAGCAGCCCGGACCGTAACTATGGCTACACCTTC.